This T cell receptor beta chain stems from a study of CD8+CD57+ T cells in acquired aplastic anemia. The wider study: An average of 3.2 ug of DNA was obtained from sorted CD4+ and CD8+ cells. As sequenced from healthy donors, CD4+ cells averaged roughly 11 million reads. Study findings and constraints: Common to patients and controls were roughly 30 CD8+ CDR3 sequences. Patients and controls had CD8+ Simpson's diversity values that were not significantly distinct.

The V gene's germline CDR1 is SGHTA and CDR2 FQGTGA. V was clipped by 1 base and J by 5 bases, with 14 bases between them. The CDR3 runs to 15 residues. Profiles of TCR beta VDJ and CDR3 were generated from a genomic DNA template. MiXCR, applied by TCRdb to the reads, yields one record per CDR3 protein. In the table there are 200,000 to 250,000 distinct CDR3 sequences, around 63% of which are singletons. This clonotype was counted between two and nine times. Its antigen is as yet unknown. The chain couples TRBV7-3 to TRBJ2-5; D possibly corresponds to TRBD2 (5 bases). The source is a human donor in good health. Material for sequencing was sorted CD4+, CD8+, or CD8+CD57+ T cells (not recorded which) from PBMCs. The CDR3 DNA is TGTGCCAGCAGCTTAAGTGTAGGACTTACGGAGACCCAGTACTTC. Protein: CASSLSVGLTETQYF. The whole variable domain, remainder taken from reference TRBV7-3 and TRBJ2-5, is GAGVSQTPSNKVTEKGKYVELRCDPISGHTALYWYRQSLGQGPEFLIYFQGTGAADDSGLPNDRFFAVRPEGSVSTLKIQRTERGDSAVYLCASSLSVGLTETQYFGPGTRLLVL.